The next 4 T cell receptor beta chains were all read from a single sample in a study of neurological immune-mediated disorders. Time point of the sample: longitudinal time-point 1 (baseline). TCRdb called the 5' RACE reads again in MiXCR, with one record for every CDR3 protein. This sample carries some 71,000 distinct CDR3 sequences, 10% of them seen once, and the ten largest clones take roughly a tenth. The sequenced material came from PBMCs. Every receptor here comes from a man younger than 45 in good health.

This clonotype has at least ten counts. The chain uses TRBV10-2 and TRBJ2-7; 7 positions agree with TRBD2. The CDR3 is made up of 16 amino acids. J was trimmed by 2 bases and V by 2 bases; bases with no gene match: 9. Germline values: CDR1 WSHSY, CDR2 SAAADI. The CDR3 loop reads CASSEPRTSRAYEQYF. The DNA for the CDR3 is TGCGCCAGCAGTGAGCCAAGGACTAGTAGAGCCTACGAGCAGTACTTC.

This clonotype was seen at least ten times. The chain recombines TRBV4-1 with TRBJ2-7; D not certain. This CDR3 region has 13 residues. The V end lost 1 base, the J end lost 2 bases, and 6 bases lay between the germline ends. Germline CDR1 is MGHRA and CDR2 is YSYEKL. CDR3 in DNA: TGCGCCAGCAGCCAAGGGTGGCCCTACGAGCAGTACTTC. Its protein is CASSQGWPYEQYF.

In its sample, this clonotype was seen many times. The chain has TRBV3-1 and TRBJ2-1; TRBD2 might be the D (6 bases). V gave up 3 bases and J gave up 9 bases, with 18 bases separating them. Germline V gives CDR1 LGHDT, CDR2 YNNKEL (reference sequence). The CDR3 length is 15 residues. The CDR3 sequence is CASSQAGRGSGEQFF. The DNA for the CDR3 is TGTGCCAGCAGCCAGGCGGGACGGGGGTCGGGTGAGCAGTTCTTC.

As for this clonotype: A much more abundant neighbour one base away suggests this may be a read error. The chain carries TRBV20-1 and TRBJ2-3; 8 positions match TRBD1. The germline V gene encodes CDR1 DFQATT and CDR2 SNEGSKA (reference sequence). This CDR3 region has 14 residues. Losses at the gene ends were 2 bases for V and 4 bases for J; bases not matched to a gene: 5. The DNA for the CDR3 is TGCAGTGCTAGACGGGACAGGAGTTCAGATACGCAGTATTTT. Translated: CSARRDRSSDTQYF.